Sequencing of this T cell receptor (beta chain) was carried out in a study of blood T cell repertoires in COVID-19. Study-level background: Samples of COVID-19 (acute and convalescent) were obtained from the United States, Italy and Spain.

Some clones are missing from TCRdb's copy, which holds only in-frame ones; the method was immunoSEQ multiplex PCR. The sample holds almost 350,000 clones, roughly nine tenths seen once. The sequence derives from a woman in her sixties with COVID-19, enrolled during active disease. The sample comprised peripheral blood.

The CDR3 DNA is TGTGCCAGCAGTTCCCCCGGACAGGGCGGCAATCAGCCCCAGCATTTT. This encodes CASSSPGQGGNQPQHF. The chain employs TRBV28 and TRBJ1-5; 8 bases are shared with TRBD1. The CDR3 loop spans 16 amino acids. The germline CDR1 and CDR2 sequences are MDHEN and SYDVKM. V was clipped by 4 bases and J by 2 bases; unmatched bases: 7.